One and the same sample provided the 22 T cell receptor beta chains below, sequenced in a study of blood T cell repertoires in COVID-19. The table came from immunoSEQ multiplex PCR; TCRdb's copy has only in-frame clones and leaves some out. The sample records 90,000 or so clones, about 85% being singletons. The sample consisted of peripheral blood. These receptors were taken from a man aged 80 or over with active or convalescent COVID-19.

This chain uses TRBV28 with TRBJ1-1; D possibly corresponds to TRBD1 (6 bases). V was shortened by 6 bases and J by 6 bases, with 11 bases between the two germline ends. The germline gives CDR1 MDHEN, CDR2 SYDVKM. CDR3 size: 12 residues. The CDR3 bases are TGTGCCAGCAGGCGGGGGGCCGCTGAAGCTTTCTTT. It codes for CASRRGAAEAFF. Looking up the rest from reference TRBV28 and TRBJ1-1 gives the full variable domain: DVKVTQSSRYLVKRTGEKVFLECVQDMDHENMFWYRQDPGLGLRLIYFSYDVKMKEKGDIPEGYSVSREKKERFSLILESASTNQTSMYLCASRRGAAEAFFGQGTRLTVV.

The chain recombines TRBV18 with TRBJ2-1; 8 bases map to TRBD1. After removal of 2 bases from V and 6 bases from J, the junction contained 15 bases not matched to a gene. The CDR3 runs to 18 residues. CDR1 is KGHSH, CDR2 LQKENI, per germline. CDR3 protein: CASSPEGQGALRGNEQFF. The CDR3 coding sequence is TGTGCCAGCTCACCAGAGGGCCAGGGGGCTCTTAGGGGCAATGAGCAGTTCTTC.

The chain has TRBV9 and TRBJ2-1, with 9 bases aligning to TRBD2. The CDR3 spans 15 residues. Germline trimming cut 2 bases from V and 2 bases from J; bases unmatched to any gene: 2. Germline V CDR1 and CDR2: SGDLS, YYNGEE. The CDR3 sequence: CASSVGGGAYNEQFF. In DNA form, the CDR3 reads TGTGCCAGCAGCGTCGGCGGGGGGGCCTACAATGAGCAGTTCTTC.

The genes are TRBV27 and TRBJ1-2, with 8 bases fitting TRBD1. With V trimmed by 6 bases and J by 6 bases, 9 bases remained unmatched. The CDR3 has 14 amino acids. CDR1 and CDR2 from the germline V gene are MNHEY and SMNVEV (reference sequence). The CDR3 DNA is TGTGCCAGCAGGCAGCTCGGACAGGGAAATGGCTACACCTTC. Its protein product is CASRQLGQGNGYTF.

This clone occurred a few times. J is TRBJ2-1 and V is TRBV11-3, with 7 bases identical to TRBD2. V shed 4 bases, J shed 2 bases, and the junction held 5 bases outside the gene matches. The germline CDR1 and CDR2 sequences are SGHNT and YENEEA. The CDR3 runs to 15 residues. CDR3 in amino acids: CASSSSGAAYNEQFF. CDR3 sequence (DNA): TGTGCCAGCAGCTCGAGCGGGGCGGCCTACAATGAGCAGTTCTTC.

This chain uses TRBV7-2 with TRBJ1-2, with 9 bases lining up with TRBD1. V was clipped by 1 base and J by 5 bases; unmatched bases: 8. The germline CDR1 and CDR2 sequences are SGHTA and FQGNSA. This CDR3 spans 16 amino acids. The CDR3 DNA sequence: TGTGCCAGCAGCTTAGGCCGGGACAGGGACCATTATGGCTACACCTTC. It codes for CASSLGRDRDHYGYTF.

The chain links TRBV6-5 to TRBJ2-3, with D possibly being TRBD2 (6 bases). Germline V gene lookup returns CDR1 MNHEY and CDR2 SVGAGI. The CDR3 is 15 residues long. The V end lost 5 bases, the J end lost 0 bases, and 12 bases lay between the germline ends. For the CDR3, the DNA is TGTGCCAGCAGTCTAATAGCGGCGAGCACAGATACGCAGTATTTT. The encoded protein is CASSLIAASTDTQYF.

The chain couples TRBV30 to TRBJ2-7; 7 nucleotides align to TRBD2. CDR3 length: 12 residues. The germline V gene has CDR1 GTSNPN and CDR2 SVGIG (reference sequence). With 4 bases clipped from V and 2 bases from J, the junction kept 2 bases outside the gene matches. The CDR3 DNA reads as TGTGCCTGGACTAGCGGTCCCTACGAGCAGTACTTC. This sequence encodes CAWTSGPYEQYF.

V usage is TRBV19 and J usage is TRBJ2-5; a weak D match, TRBD2 (5 bases). CDR3 length: 13 residues. Trimming took off 5 bases at V and 7 bases at J, with 14 bases between the two ends. Germline-derived CDR1 and CDR2 are LNHDA and SQIVND (reference sequence). The CDR3 DNA is TGTGCCAGTAGTCCAGGACTGGGTGGGACCCAGTACTTC. This gives the protein CASSPGLGGTQYF.

V is TRBV14 and J is TRBJ1-4; 7 bases fit TRBD1. The CDR3 runs 17 residues. Germline trimming cut 1 base from V and 5 bases from J; bases unmatched to any gene: 10. The germline gives CDR1 SGHDN, CDR2 FVKESK. The CDR3 DNA reads as TGTGCCAGCAGCCAAGCTCCCCCGACAGGGCGCAATGAAAAACTGTTTTTT. Amino acid sequence: CASSQAPPTGRNEKLFF.

The chain couples TRBV5-6 to TRBJ2-1; D is undetermined. Germline lookup yields CDR1 SGHDT and CDR2 YYEEEE. Trimming shortened V by 0 bases and J by 2 bases, and 9 bases separated the two germline ends. The CDR3 is 15 amino acids. The CDR3 DNA reads as TGTGCCAGCAGCTTGGTCCAGAACACCTACAATGAGCAGTTCTTC. Translation gives CASSLVQNTYNEQFF.

The rearrangement uses TRBV28 and TRBJ2-5; 15 bases are shared with TRBD2. The CDR3 covers 18 residues. J gave up 2 bases and V 6 bases, and 10 bases lay outside the gene matches. Germline V gives CDR1 MDHEN, CDR2 SYDVKM. The CDR3 loop is CASSPKGTSGGFQETQYF. The DNA for the CDR3 is TGTGCCAGCAGCCCTAAAGGGACTAGCGGGGGGTTTCAAGAGACCCAGTACTTC.

The chain links TRBV6-2 or TRBV6-3 to TRBJ1-5, with D perhaps matching TRBD1 (5 bases). CDR3 size: 19 residues. The germline gives CDR1 MNHEY, CDR2 SVGEGT. Trimming left V 2 bases short and J 6 bases short, with 26 bases between. This CDR3 reads CASSYRPLFTGTIGQPQHF. As DNA, the CDR3 is TGTGCCAGCAGTTACCGACCTTTGTTCACAGGAACAATAGGTCAGCCCCAGCATTTT.

The CDR3 nucleotides read TGCGCCAGCAGCGATGCGGGACAGCCCTATGGCTACACCTTC. This translates into CASSDAGQPYGYTF. V and J are TRBV5-1 and TRBJ1-2; TRBD1 matches at 7 bases. Trimming cost V 4 bases and J 4 bases; bases outside gene matches: 7. CDR1 and CDR2 from the germline V gene are SGHRS and YFSETQ. This CDR3 comprises 14 residues. The full variable domain, its missing parts supplied by reference TRBV5-1 and TRBJ1-2, is KAGVTQTPRYLIKTRGQQVTLSCSPISGHRSVSWYQQTPGQGLQFLFEYFSETQRNKGNFPGRFSGRQFSNSRSEMNVSTLELGDSALYLCASSDAGQPYGYTFGSGTRLTVV.

This clone has just a few counts. This chain links TRBV19 with TRBJ1-2; D is unclear. The germline CDR1 and CDR2 sequences are LNHDA and SQIVND (reference sequence). The CDR3 is made up of 14 amino acids. Trimming stripped 5 bases from V and 3 bases from J, with 13 bases between. CDR3 region: CASSWARTDYGYTF. As DNA, the CDR3 is TGTGCCAGTAGTTGGGCTCGTACAGACTATGGCTACACCTTC.

This sequence joins TRBV29-1 and TRBJ2-4; 10 nucleotides align to TRBD1. Germline CDR1 is SQVTM and CDR2 is ANQGSEA. The V and J ends lost 1 base and 8 bases, in that order; junction bases with no gene match: 8. The length of the CDR3 is 15 residues. In nucleotides, the CDR3 is TGCAGCGTTGAAGTCGGGGGGACAGGGGAACACATTCAGTACTTC. It yields the protein CSVEVGGTGEHIQYF.

For the CDR3, the DNA is TGTGCCAGCTCCCCGGGGGATGCGGGCACTGAAGCTTTCTTT. Translating gives CASSPGDAGTEAFF. The V gene is TRBV18, the J gene TRBJ1-1; TRBD1 might be the D (5 bases). The CDR3 runs to 14 residues. Trimming stripped 6 bases from V and 4 bases from J, with 15 bases between. The germline gives CDR1 KGHSH, CDR2 LQKENI.

The V call is TRBV19, the J call TRBJ2-2; D ambiguous. With 6 bases removed from V and 3 bases from J, the gap between germline ends came to 8 bases. The CDR3 is made up of 13 amino acids. In germline, CDR1 is LNHDA, CDR2 SQIVND (reference sequence). The CDR3 sequence: CASRESYTGELFF. The CDR3 region has the DNA TGTGCCAGTAGGGAGAGCTACACCGGGGAGCTGTTTTTT.

The chain couples TRBV19 to TRBJ2-7; 8 positions agree with TRBD1. Trimming took 2 bases from V and 5 from J; bases not matched to a gene: 14. The CDR3 loop spans 17 amino acids. Germline V CDR1 and CDR2: LNHDA, SQIVND (reference sequence). The DNA of the CDR3 is TGTGCCAGTAGTATATGGGCGGGCAGGGGGCTGAAGGACGAGCAGTACTTC. Its translation: CASSIWAGRGLKDEQYF.

This chain uses TRBV10-3 with TRBJ2-7; a weak D match, TRBD2 (6 bases). V was pared by 3 bases and J by 2 bases, with 14 bases between. This CDR3 contains 15 residues. CDR1 is ENHRY, CDR2 SYGVKD, per germline. CDR3 protein: CAISDPTTRAYEQYF. The CDR3 DNA reads TGTGCCATCAGTGACCCGACGACTAGAGCCTACGAGCAGTACTTC.

This chain joins TRBV5-1 and TRBJ1-5, with a possible D match to TRBD1 (6 bases). In germline, CDR1 is SGHRS, CDR2 YFSETQ. Trimming removed 5 bases from V and 5 bases from J, with 11 bases in between. This CDR3 spans 13 amino acids. The CDR3 sequence is CASREGGDQPQHF. CDR3 in DNA: TGCGCCAGCAGGGAGGGGGGGGATCAGCCCCAGCATTTT.

The chain recombines TRBV15 with TRBJ1-3, with TRBD1 identical over 9 bases. CDR1 LNHNV and CDR2 YYDKDF come from the germline V gene (reference sequence). The J segment lost 8 bases and the V segment lost 2 bases, leaving 10 bases of the junction unmatched. The CDR3 spans 16 residues. CDR3 bases: TGTGCCACCAGCAGACCGGGACAGGGAAGGCAGGACACCATATATTTT. Translated: CATSRPGQGRQDTIYF.